Below are 7 T cell receptor beta chains sequenced from a single sample in a study of cytomegalovirus exposure and HLA in healthy donors. The data were produced by immunoSEQ multiplex PCR, yet TCRdb's version contains in-frame clones alone and is incomplete. The profile covers roughly 310,000 clones, with over 75% appearing a single time and approximately 0.9% taken by the ten largest. Sequenced input: PBMCs. The receptor set was obtained from a man younger than 40 in good health and CMV-seronegative.

V gene TRBV6-6 combines with J gene TRBJ1-5, with D possibly TRBD1 on 5 matching bases. Germline V gene lookup returns CDR1 MNHNY and CDR2 SVGAGI (reference sequence). V was shortened by 0 bases and J by 1 base, with 10 bases between the two germline ends. The CDR3 is 16 residues long. The CDR3 DNA follows: TGTGCCAGCAGTTACTCTAGTCGACAGAGCAATCAGCCCCAGCATTTT. This sequence encodes CASSYSSRQSNQPQHF.

This chain's CDR3 is CASTPQGLGEKLFF. The CDR3 DNA reads as TGTGCCAGCACGCCGCAGGGACTGGGTGAAAAACTGTTTTTT. The chain joins TRBV7-9 to TRBJ1-4, with D possibly being TRBD1 (5 bases). CDR1 is SEHNR and CDR2 is FQNEAQ in the germline V gene (reference sequence). CDR3 length equals 14 residues. Trimming removed 7 bases at V and 7 bases at J, with 16 bases between.

The V gene is TRBV7-9, the J gene TRBJ1-4; 7 bases map to TRBD1. This CDR3 is 14 amino acids long. With V trimmed by 6 bases and J by 4 bases, 5 bases remained unmatched. The germline CDR1 and CDR2 sequences are SEHNR and FQNEAQ (reference sequence). The CDR3 sequence: CASSAGTVNEKLFF. The CDR3 DNA reads as TGTGCCAGCAGTGCCGGGACAGTTAATGAAAAACTGTTTTTT.

The genes are TRBV19 and TRBJ2-3; TRBD2 matches 12 bases. The germline CDR1 and CDR2 sequences are LNHDA and SQIVND (reference sequence). The trim removed 5 bases at V and 3 bases at J, leaving 9 bases unmatched. The CDR3 consists of 17 residues. This CDR3 is CASSGLAGGPTTDTQYF. CDR3 bases: TGTGCCAGTAGTGGGCTAGCGGGGGGGCCTACAACAGATACGCAGTATTTT.

This rearrangement joins TRBV18 to TRBJ1-4; no reliable D call. Germline loops: CDR1 KGHSH, CDR2 LQKENI. V shed 0 bases and J shed 3 bases, with 8 bases lying between them. This CDR3 is 15 amino acids long. Here the CDR3 DNA reads TGTGCCAGCTCACCACCGGCACGGGCTAATGAAAAACTGTTTTTT. Protein product: CASSPPARANEKLFF.

V and J are TRBV11-3 and TRBJ2-7, with 10 bases aligning to TRBD2. J gave up 3 bases and V 5 bases, and 4 bases lay outside the gene matches. Germline assignment: CDR1 SGHNT and CDR2 YENEEA. The CDR3 runs 14 residues. CDR3 residues: CASSERGGNYEQYF. As DNA, the CDR3 is TGTGCCAGCAGCGAGCGGGGGGGCAACTACGAGCAGTACTTC.

The chain combines TRBV15 with TRBJ2-5; D call uncertain. CDR1 LNHNV and CDR2 YYDKDF come from the germline V gene (reference sequence). The CDR3 has 15 amino acids. V lost 3 bases, J lost 6 bases, and 17 bases lay in between. CDR3 protein: CATSRELAGEKTQYF. CDR3 nucleotides: TGTGCCACCAGCAGGGAGCTGGCCGGAGAAAAGACCCAGTACTTC.